This record concerns one T cell receptor (beta chain) sequence. The method was immunoSEQ multiplex PCR; TCRdb's version includes in-frame clones alone and lacks a portion of them. Among 180,000 or so clones, around 80% were seen once, and the ten largest hold around 15%. The record originates from a study of blood T cell repertoires in COVID-19. Study context: T cells, B-cell-depleted T cells, or PBMCs supplied cDNA or gDNA.

Trimming took 1 base from V and 1 from J, leaving 16 bases between them. CDR3 size: 18 residues. The V gene's germline CDR1 is MGHRA and CDR2 YSYEKL. The chain has TRBV4-1 and TRBJ2-2; D not certain. The sequence came from a man aged 50-60 years who had recovered from COVID-19. Source material: PBMCs or T cells enriched from blood (not recorded which). CDR3: CASSQAEPLTLNTGELFF. The CDR3, as DNA: TGCGCCAGCAGCCAAGCAGAACCCCTCACATTGAACACCGGGGAGCTGTTTTTT.